The rows below give T cell receptor beta chains drawn from one sample of a study of blood T cells in healthy people across ages. In TCRdb, the 5' RACE reads were re-called with MiXCR into one record per CDR3 protein. The repertoire includes some 700,000 distinct CDR3 sequences, about 42% of them detected once, and 20% to 25% sits in the top ten. The sample comprised blood. All receptors derive from a woman aged 60-70 years in good health. CDR3s leave out the opening cysteine and the closing phenylalanine or tryptophan.

CDR3 length,V gene,CDR3 protein
14,TRBV7-6,ASSPMAGLPTDTQY
14,TRBV20-1,SAVAMGLRSYNEQF
11,TRBV6-1,ASSESRGSPLH
10,TRBV15,ATSTGQNIQY
20,TRBV6-2/TRBV6-3,ASSPSVQTHRYSGSGANVLT
15,TRBV12-3/TRBV12-4,ASSLWGTGSDGETQY
14,TRBV6-5,ASSFTGGVGYGEQY
13,TRBV5-1,ASSKQGDRTDTQY
11,TRBV5-1,ASSLEVFETQY
11,TRBV13,ASSVIGADSYT
13,TRBV12-3/TRBV12-4,ASSSTSGAPRGQF
13,TRBV9,ASSVADRGAYEQY
12,TRBV10-3,AISAGASTDTQY
12,TRBV7-2,ASSLDTGQETQY
13,TRBV20-1,SARRQTTGADTQY
9,TRBV6-5,ASSRGISWF
11,TRBV20-1,SARPTGNYGYT
12,TRBV12-3/TRBV12-4,ASRVAGYTDTQY
13,TRBV5-1,ASSTRGGSGQPQH
11,TRBV7-9,ASSLRRDSPQH
15,TRBV7-2,ASSLEGPSGSQWTQY
16,TRBV10-3,AISEGGPVFSGANVLT
13,TRBV20-1,SAALAGGGTDTQY
12,TRBV2,ASTPGLSSYEQY
14,TRBV6-2/TRBV6-3,ASSYGASGRVNEQF